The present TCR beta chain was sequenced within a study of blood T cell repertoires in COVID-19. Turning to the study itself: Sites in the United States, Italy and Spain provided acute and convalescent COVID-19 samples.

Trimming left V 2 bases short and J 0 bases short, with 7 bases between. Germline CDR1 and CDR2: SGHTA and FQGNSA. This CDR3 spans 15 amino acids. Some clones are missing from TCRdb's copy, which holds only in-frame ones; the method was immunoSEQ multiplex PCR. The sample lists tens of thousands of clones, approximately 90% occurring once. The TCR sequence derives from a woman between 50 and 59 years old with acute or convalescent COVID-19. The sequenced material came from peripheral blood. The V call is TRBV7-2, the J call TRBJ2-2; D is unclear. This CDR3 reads CASSLYVANTGELFF. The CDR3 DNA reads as TGTGCCAGCAGCTTATACGTAGCGAACACCGGGGAGCTGTTTTTT.